What follows are 32 T cell receptor beta chains derived from one specimen sequenced in a study of post-analysis software for immune sequencing data. General study points: Patients had higher frequencies than controls of four to six TRBV segments, including TRBV5-6, TRBV5-1 and TRBV20-1.

Antigens of these TCRs are unknown. Carried by the TCR beta cDNA libraries were unique molecular identifiers. Using its own MiXCR run on the PCR reads, TCRdb lists one record per CDR3 protein. Of hundreds of thousands of distinct CDR3 sequences listed, roughly three fifths were seen once; the top ten hold around 11%. The specimen sequenced was blood. All receptors come from a girl aged 2-10 years with multiple sclerosis.

The chain recombines TRBV10-3 with TRBJ2-7; TRBD1 matches at 9 bases. Germline CDR1 is ENHRY and CDR2 is SYGVKD. After removal of 5 bases from V and 0 bases from J, the junction contained 14 bases not matched to a gene. The CDR3 covers 18 residues. The CDR3 DNA follows: TGTGCCATCAGTTCTGGCGCCGGGACAGGGTTTAACTCCTACGAGCAGTACTTC. Translation gives CAISSGAGTGFNSYEQYF.

The rearrangement uses TRBV7-2 and TRBJ2-3; TRBD2 matches at 13 bases. This CDR3 contains 16 residues. Germline V lookup: CDR1 SGHTA, CDR2 FQGNSA. The ends lost 3 bases at V and 6 bases at J; junction bases unmatched: 6. The CDR3 DNA follows: TGTGCCAGCAGCTTCACTAGCGGGGGGGCGGGGGATACGCAGTATTTT. Encoded protein: CASSFTSGGAGDTQYF.

The chain recombines TRBV4-2 with TRBJ2-5; TRBD1 matches 7 bases. This CDR3 has 15 residues. Per germline, CDR1 LGHNA and CDR2 YNFKEQ. V dropped 1 base and J dropped 0; count of bases not matched to a gene: 2. The CDR3 DNA reads TGTGCCAGCAGCCAAGGGGACAGAGACCAAGAGACCCAGTACTTC. Translating it yields CASSQGDRDQETQYF.

The count of this clonotype is one. The chain employs TRBV11-2 and TRBJ1-2; perhaps TRBD1 as D (5 bases). V lost 0 bases and J lost 0, with 8 bases in between. This CDR3 spans 15 amino acids. The germline V gene has CDR1 SGHAT and CDR2 FQNNGV. CDR3 loop: CASSLEGRANYGYTF. CDR3 sequence (DNA): TGTGCCAGCAGCTTAGAGGGGCGGGCTAACTATGGCTACACCTTC.

J is TRBJ2-5 and V is TRBV10-2; maybe TRBD1 (5 bases). The germline V and J ends were trimmed by 4 bases and 5 bases, with 11 bases remaining between them. Germline CDR1 and CDR2: WSHSY and SAAADI. The length of the CDR3 is 13 residues. For the CDR3, the DNA is TGCGCCAGCAGTGGGTGGACAAGGGAGACCCAGTACTTC. Protein: CASSGWTRETQYF.

This rearrangement joins TRBV12-3 or TRBV12-4 to TRBJ2-1; D is unclear. The CDR3 length is 13 residues. V was pared by 6 bases and J by 10 bases, with 16 bases between. The CDR3 here is CASSPNPRGEQFF. CDR3 DNA: TGTGCCAGCAGCCCAAATCCCCGTGGGGAGCAGTTCTTC.

The chain recombines TRBV10-3 with TRBJ1-1; 8 bases fit TRBD1. Trimming removed 5 bases from V and 6 bases from J; junction bases left unmatched: 8. The CDR3 is 14 residues long. The germline CDR1 and CDR2 sequences are ENHRY and SYGVKD. The CDR3 nucleotides are TGTGCCATCAGTAGAGCTGACAGGGGCCCTGAAGCTTTCTTT. Its translation: CAISRADRGPEAFF.

The V and J genes are TRBV6-2 or TRBV6-3 and TRBJ1-1, with D hard to call. Germline V gene data show CDR1 as MNHEY and CDR2 as SVGEGT. The CDR3 loop spans 15 amino acids. Trimming took off 3 bases at V and 4 bases at J, with 15 bases between the two ends. The CDR3 nucleotides read TGTGCCAGCAGTTATTCCCGGGGTATGGGCACTGAAGCTTTCTTT. This encodes CASSYSRGMGTEAFF.

The chain uses TRBV6-5 and TRBJ1-2, with 7 bases aligning to TRBD1. J was trimmed by 8 bases and V by 5 bases; bases with no gene match: 8. The CDR3 sequence is 13 residues long. The V gene's germline CDR1 is MNHEY and CDR2 SVGAGI. CDR3 nucleotides: TGTGCCAGCAGTATCACCGGGACAGAAGGCTACACCTTC. Translation: CASSITGTEGYTF.

The chain's CDR3 is CASGLGGRGENEQYF. The CDR3 DNA sequence: TGTGCCAGCGGACTGGGAGGGAGGGGGGAAAACGAGCAGTACTTC. The V gene is TRBV11-2, the J gene TRBJ2-7, with a weak D call TRBD2 (7 bases). Per the germline V gene, CDR1 is SGHAT and CDR2 is FQNNGV. Trimming shortened V by 8 bases and J by 5 bases, and 22 bases separated the two germline ends. The CDR3 is 15 amino acids.

The chain is built from TRBV7-2 and TRBJ2-1; 9 positions agree with TRBD1. The CDR3 has 13 residues. CDR1 is SGHTA, CDR2 FQGNSA, per germline. V gave up 2 bases and J gave up 15 bases; unmatched junction bases: 8. The CDR3 sequence: CASSLLMGTGLFF. In DNA form, the CDR3 reads TGTGCCAGCAGCTTATTGATGGGGACAGGGTTGTTCTTC.

DNA of the CDR3: TGTGCCAGCAGCTTGCCGGAACAGGGGGCGTTAGGTTCCGGGGAGCAGTTCTTC. Protein product: CASSLPEQGALGSGEQFF. The V gene is TRBV5-5, the J gene TRBJ2-1; TRBD1 agrees at 9 bases. The CDR3 covers 18 residues. CDR1 is SGHKS, CDR2 YYEKEE, per germline (reference sequence). J lost 10 bases, V lost 1 base, and 18 bases had no gene match. The full variable domain, with the rest looked up from reference TRBV5-5 and TRBJ2-1, is DAGVTQSPTHLIKTRGQQVTLRCSPISGHKSVSWYQQVLGQGPQFIFQYYEKEERGRGNFPDRFSARQFPNYSSELNVNALLLGDSALYLCASSLPEQGALGSGEQFFGPGTRLTVL.

This clonotype was recorded only once. The chain carries TRBV27 and TRBJ2-7, with TRBD2 matching over 9 bases. J lost 1 base, V lost 8 bases, and 6 bases had no gene match. CDR3 length: 14 amino acids. The V gene's germline CDR1 is MNHEY and CDR2 SMNVEV (reference sequence). CDR3 nucleotides: TGTGCCAGCCGCAGGACTAGCGAGTCCTACGAGCAGTACTTC. Translation gives CASRRTSESYEQYF.

V is TRBV6-2 or TRBV6-3 and J is TRBJ2-7; no reliable D call. This CDR3 is 13 amino acids long. Germline V lookup: CDR1 MNHEY, CDR2 SVGEGT. V was clipped by 3 bases and J by 0 bases, with 6 bases between them. Here the CDR3 reads CASSYFDSYEQYF. CDR3 bases: TGTGCCAGCAGTTATTTTGACTCCTACGAGCAGTACTTC.

This clonotype came up a few times. The chain links TRBV6-5 to TRBJ2-3; the match to TRBD2 covers 10 bases. The CDR3 extends over 13 amino acids. V trimming: 8 bases; J trimming: 6 bases; junction bases outside the gene matches: 5. Germline V gives CDR1 MNHEY, CDR2 SVGAGI. The chain's CDR3 is CASALLAGDTQYF. Here the CDR3 DNA reads TGTGCCAGCGCTTTACTAGCGGGGGATACGCAGTATTTT.

The rearrangement links TRBV4-3 to TRBJ2-5, with 7 bases identical to TRBD1. The CDR3 has 15 residues. J gave up 2 bases and V 0 bases, and 3 bases lay outside the gene matches. Germline values: CDR1 LGHNA, CDR2 YSLEER. The CDR3, as DNA: TGCGCCAGCAGCCAAGACGGCAGGGGGCAAGAGACCCAGTACTTC. This translates into CASSQDGRGQETQYF.

In this sample, this clonotype turned up once. DNA of the CDR3: TGTGCCAGCACCCGGACACCCACCTACAATGAGCAGTTCTTC. Its protein product is CASTRTPTYNEQFF. The J gene is TRBJ2-1, the V gene TRBV7-9, with a tentative D call TRBD1 (5 bases). V was cut by 7 bases and J by 2 bases, with 12 bases left in between. CDR1 is SEHNR and CDR2 is FQNEAQ in the germline V gene (reference sequence). CDR3 length: 14 amino acids.

This rearrangement joins TRBV12-3 or TRBV12-4 to TRBJ2-6; no clear D gene. This CDR3 is 20 amino acids long. Trimming removed 1 base at V and 0 bases at J, with 19 bases between. As DNA, the CDR3 is TGTGCCAGCAGTTTAGTCAGGTTCTTAGGGCCTAGCTCTGGGGCCAACGTCCTGACTTTC. Protein product: CASSLVRFLGPSSGANVLTF.

This clonotype has just a few counts. V is TRBV15 and J is TRBJ2-1; 7 nucleotides agree with TRBD2. V trimming: 0 bases; J trimming: 1 base; junction bases outside the gene matches: 6. In germline, CDR1 is LNHNV, CDR2 YYDKDF (reference sequence). This CDR3 has 17 amino acids. The CDR3 reads CATSRDPSGASYNEQFF. As DNA, the CDR3 is TGTGCCACCAGCAGAGATCCGAGCGGGGCTTCCTACAATGAGCAGTTCTTC.

The chain links TRBV28 to TRBJ2-4; 8 nucleotides align to TRBD1. J gave up 0 bases and V 6 bases, and 4 bases lay outside the gene matches. The CDR3 has 15 residues. Germline V gives CDR1 MDHEN, CDR2 SYDVKM. CDR3 in DNA: TGTGCCAGCAGCCGAACAGGGGGAGCCAAAAACATTCAGTACTTC. This gives the protein CASSRTGGAKNIQYF.

V usage is TRBV28 and J usage is TRBJ2-4; no reliable D call. The last part of the DNA fits TRBJ2-7 better; the J call may be wrong. The CDR3 runs 13 residues. CDR1 and CDR2 from the germline V gene are MDHEN and SYDVKM. CDR3: CASSLKISSEQYF. The CDR3 DNA sequence: TGTGCCAGCAGTTTAAAAATTAGCTCCGAGCAGTACTTC.

V usage is TRBV20-1 and J usage is TRBJ2-3; 8 bases are a match to TRBD2. J gave up 4 bases and V 5 bases, and 11 bases lay outside the gene matches. The CDR3 contains 15 residues. The germline V gene encodes CDR1 DFQATT and CDR2 SNEGSKA (reference sequence). DNA for the CDR3: TGCAGTGCTCCCAAGGGTAGCGGGAAGGCAGATACGCAGTATTTT. This sequence encodes CSAPKGSGKADTQYF.

The chain carries TRBV13 and TRBJ2-1; 7 bases map to TRBD2. J was trimmed by 7 bases and V by 5 bases; bases with no gene match: 8. Germline CDR1 PRHDT, CDR2 FYEKMQ (reference sequence). The CDR3 runs 14 residues. DNA for the CDR3: TGTGCCAGCAGCGACCGATCGCGGGGGAATGAGCAGTTCTTC. Its translation is CASSDRSRGNEQFF.

This clonotype was observed a few times. This chain connects TRBV7-9 to TRBJ2-7, with 10 positions matching TRBD2. This CDR3 has 17 residues. The germline CDR1 and CDR2 sequences are SEHNR and FQNEAQ (reference sequence). V gave up 4 bases and J gave up 6 bases; unmatched junction bases: 15. The DNA of the CDR3 is TGTGCCAGCAGCTCGCTAGCGGGAGATTTCGGTCGTTTCGAGCAGTACTTC. Its translation: CASSSLAGDFGRFEQYF.

This clonotype turned up a few times. The rearrangement links TRBV29-1 to TRBJ2-5; TRBD2 aligns across 7 bases. The CDR3 totals 15 residues. The J segment lost 5 bases and the V segment lost 4 bases, leaving 13 bases of the junction unmatched. Germline V gene data show CDR1 as SQVTM and CDR2 as ANQGSEA. CDR3 residues: CSVVGGSGALETQYF. The CDR3 bases are TGCAGCGTTGTGGGGGGGTCAGGAGCTTTGGAGACCCAGTACTTC. Looking up the rest from reference TRBV29-1 and TRBJ2-5 gives the full variable domain: SAVISQKPSRDICQRGTSLTIQCQVDSQVTMMFWYRQQPGQSLTLIATANQGSEATYESGFVIDKFPISRPNLTFSTLTVSNMSPEDSSIYLCSVVGGSGALETQYFGPGTRLLVL.

The V call is TRBV6-6, the J call TRBJ1-5, with a weak D call TRBD1 (5 bases). Germline CDR1 and CDR2: MNHNY and SVGAGI (reference sequence). The CDR3 runs to 14 residues. Trimming stripped 6 bases from V and 2 bases from J, with 11 bases between. The CDR3: CASSPGGRNQPQHF. As DNA, the CDR3 is TGTGCCAGCAGCCCCGGGGGTCGCAATCAGCCCCAGCATTTT.

The chain combines TRBV15 with TRBJ2-1; TRBD2 matches 10 bases. The ends lost 3 bases at V and 6 bases at J; junction bases unmatched: 8. Germline V gene data show CDR1 as LNHNV and CDR2 as YYDKDF (reference sequence). This CDR3 has 16 residues. The CDR3 protein is CATSRLLAGDFNEQFF. In nucleotides, the CDR3 is TGTGCCACCAGCAGGCTCCTAGCGGGAGACTTCAATGAGCAGTTCTTC.

This clonotype was recorded at least ten times. The chain is built from TRBV10-2 and TRBJ1-5, with TRBD1 matching over 8 bases. Germline V gives CDR1 WSHSY, CDR2 SAAADI. There are 16 residues in the CDR3. V shed 6 bases and J 3 bases; nucleotides not matched to a gene: 10. For the CDR3, the DNA is TGCGCCAGCAGCGAAAACAGGGGGGGGCACAATCAGCCCCAGCATTTT. Amino acids: CASSENRGGHNQPQHF.

This clonotype was observed a handful of times. This chain joins TRBV10-3 and TRBJ1-2; D is possibly TRBD1 (6 bases). The CDR3 spans 13 residues. Trimming stripped 2 bases from V and 3 bases from J, with 7 bases between. The germline V gene encodes CDR1 ENHRY and CDR2 SYGVKD. The chain's CDR3 is CAISEGTHYGYTF. In DNA form, the CDR3 reads TGTGCCATCAGTGAGGGGACACACTATGGCTACACCTTC.

The gene calls are TRBV6-4 and TRBJ2-3; weak D call: TRBD2 (5 bases). The CDR3 is 16 amino acids. The V gene's germline CDR1 is MRHNA and CDR2 SNTAGT. V was clipped by 0 bases and J by 6 bases, with 16 bases between them. In nucleotides, the CDR3 is TGTGCCAGCAGTGACTCTGAGGGAGCTGCTCGTGATACGCAGTATTTT. It is translated as CASSDSEGAARDTQYF.

The chain has TRBV7-9 and TRBJ2-7; TRBD1 matches at 7 bases. V shed 5 bases and J 6 bases; nucleotides not matched to a gene: 4. The CDR3 has 12 amino acids. Germline values: CDR1 SEHNR, CDR2 FQNEAQ (reference sequence). The CDR3 DNA reads as TGTGCCAGCAGCGGGGACAGAAGCGAGCAGTACTTC. Translating it yields CASSGDRSEQYF.

The V call is TRBV7-9, the J call TRBJ2-1; the match to TRBD2 covers 13 bases. CDR3 length: 16 residues. In germline, CDR1 is SEHNR, CDR2 FQNEAQ (reference sequence). The V segment lost 5 bases and the J segment 10 bases; nucleotides outside the gene matches: 11. CDR3 region: CASSLGLAGVPDEQFF. CDR3 nucleotide sequence: TGTGCCAGCAGCCTCGGACTAGCGGGAGTTCCCGACGAGCAGTTCTTC.